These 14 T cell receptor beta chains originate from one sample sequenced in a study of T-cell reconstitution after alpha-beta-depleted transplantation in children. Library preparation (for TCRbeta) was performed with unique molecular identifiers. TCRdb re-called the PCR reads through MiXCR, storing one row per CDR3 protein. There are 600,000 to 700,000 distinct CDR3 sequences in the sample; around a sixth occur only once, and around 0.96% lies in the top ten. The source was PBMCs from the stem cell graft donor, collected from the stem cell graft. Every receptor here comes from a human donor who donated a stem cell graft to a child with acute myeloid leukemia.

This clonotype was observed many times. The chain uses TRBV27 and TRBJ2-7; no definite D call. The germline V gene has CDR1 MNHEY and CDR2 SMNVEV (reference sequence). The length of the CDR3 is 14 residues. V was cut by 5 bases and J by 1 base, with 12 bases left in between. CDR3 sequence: CASSPSDGSYEQYF. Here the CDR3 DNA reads TGTGCCAGCAGTCCCTCGGACGGGTCCTACGAGCAGTACTTC.

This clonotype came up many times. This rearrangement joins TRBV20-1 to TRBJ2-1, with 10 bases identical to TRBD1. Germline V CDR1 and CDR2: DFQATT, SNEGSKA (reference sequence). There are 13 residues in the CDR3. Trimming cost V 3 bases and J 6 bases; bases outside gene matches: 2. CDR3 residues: CSASRDRGNEQFF. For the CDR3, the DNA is TGCAGTGCTAGTCGGGACAGGGGCAATGAGCAGTTCTTC.

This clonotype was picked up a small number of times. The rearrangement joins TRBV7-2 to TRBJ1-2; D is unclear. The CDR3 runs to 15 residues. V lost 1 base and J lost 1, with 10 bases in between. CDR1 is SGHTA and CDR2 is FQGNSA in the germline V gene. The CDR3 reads CASSLVTTYNYGYTF. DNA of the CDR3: TGTGCCAGCAGCTTAGTAACAACCTATAACTATGGCTACACCTTC. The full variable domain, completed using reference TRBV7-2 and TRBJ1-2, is GAGVSQSPSNKVTEKGKDVELRCDPISGHTALYWYRQSLGQGLEFLIYFQGNSAPDKSGLPSDRFSAERTGGSVSTLTIQRTQQEDSAVYLCASSLVTTYNYGYTFGSGTRLTVV.

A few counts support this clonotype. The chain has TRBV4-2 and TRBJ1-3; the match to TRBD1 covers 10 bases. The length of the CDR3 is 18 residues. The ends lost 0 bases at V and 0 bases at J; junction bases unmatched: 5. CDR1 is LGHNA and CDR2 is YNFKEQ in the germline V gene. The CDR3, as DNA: TGTGCCAGCAGCCAAGAAGGACAGGGGGATTTCTCTGGAAACACCATATATTTT. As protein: CASSQEGQGDFSGNTIYF.

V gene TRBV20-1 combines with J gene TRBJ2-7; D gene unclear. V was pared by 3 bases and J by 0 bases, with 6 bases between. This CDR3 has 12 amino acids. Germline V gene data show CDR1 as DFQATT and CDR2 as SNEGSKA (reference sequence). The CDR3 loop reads CSARVSSYEQYV. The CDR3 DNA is TGCAGTGCTAGGGTCTCCTCCTACGAGCAGTACGTC.

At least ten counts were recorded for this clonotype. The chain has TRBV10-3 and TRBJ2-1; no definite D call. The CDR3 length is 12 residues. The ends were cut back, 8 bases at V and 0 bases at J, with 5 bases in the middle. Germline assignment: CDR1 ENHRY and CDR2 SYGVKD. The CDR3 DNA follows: TGTGCCATCGGGGACTCCTACAATGAGCAGTTCTTC. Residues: CAIGDSYNEQFF.

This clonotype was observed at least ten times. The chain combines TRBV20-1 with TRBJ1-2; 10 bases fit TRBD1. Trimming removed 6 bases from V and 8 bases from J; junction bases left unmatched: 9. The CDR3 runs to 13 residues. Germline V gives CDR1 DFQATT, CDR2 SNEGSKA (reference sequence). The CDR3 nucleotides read TGCAGTGCCAAGGGACAGGGGTTGGGGGGCTACACCTTC. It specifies CSAKGQGLGGYTF.

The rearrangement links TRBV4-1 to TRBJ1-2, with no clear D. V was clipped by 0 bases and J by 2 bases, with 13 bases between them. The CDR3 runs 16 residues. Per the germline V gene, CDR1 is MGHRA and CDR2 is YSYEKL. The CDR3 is CASSQDERPPNYGYTF. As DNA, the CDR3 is TGCGCCAGCAGCCAAGATGAGAGGCCCCCCAACTATGGCTACACCTTC.

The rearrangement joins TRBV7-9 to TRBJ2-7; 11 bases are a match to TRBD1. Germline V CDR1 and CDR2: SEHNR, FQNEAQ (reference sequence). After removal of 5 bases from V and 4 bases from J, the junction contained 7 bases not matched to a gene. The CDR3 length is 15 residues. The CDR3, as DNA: TGTGCCAGCAGCCCAGGACAGGGGGCTCGGTACGAGCAGTACTTC. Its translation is CASSPGQGARYEQYF.

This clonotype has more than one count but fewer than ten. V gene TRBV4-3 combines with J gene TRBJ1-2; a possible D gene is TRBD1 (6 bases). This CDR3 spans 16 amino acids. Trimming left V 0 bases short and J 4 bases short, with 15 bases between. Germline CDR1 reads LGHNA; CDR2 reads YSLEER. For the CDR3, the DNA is TGCGCCAGCAGCCAAGATTTGGGGGCGAATTCCTATGGCTACACCTTC. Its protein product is CASSQDLGANSYGYTF.

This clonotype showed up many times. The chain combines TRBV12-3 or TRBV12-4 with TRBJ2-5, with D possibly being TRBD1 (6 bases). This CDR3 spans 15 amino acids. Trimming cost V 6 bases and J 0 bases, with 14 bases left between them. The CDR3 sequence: CASRPPTGYQETQYF. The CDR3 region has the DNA TGTGCCAGCAGACCTCCGACAGGTTACCAAGAGACCCAGTACTTC.

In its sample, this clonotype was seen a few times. The CDR3 region is CASSEFFPGDQETQYF. DNA of the CDR3: TGTGCCAGCAGTGAATTCTTTCCAGGGGACCAAGAGACCCAGTACTTC. The rearrangement links TRBV25-1 to TRBJ2-5, with D possibly being TRBD1 (6 bases). CDR3 length equals 16 residues. The germline V and J ends were trimmed by 1 base and 0 bases, with 12 bases remaining between them. The germline gives CDR1 MGHDK, CDR2 SYGVNS.

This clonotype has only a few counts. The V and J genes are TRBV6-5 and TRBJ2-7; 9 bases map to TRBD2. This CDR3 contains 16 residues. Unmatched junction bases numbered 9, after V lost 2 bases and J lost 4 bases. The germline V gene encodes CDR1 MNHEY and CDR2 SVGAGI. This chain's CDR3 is CASSYDLEAGGYEQYF. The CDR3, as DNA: TGTGCCAGCAGTTACGACCTGGAAGCGGGGGGTTACGAGCAGTACTTC.

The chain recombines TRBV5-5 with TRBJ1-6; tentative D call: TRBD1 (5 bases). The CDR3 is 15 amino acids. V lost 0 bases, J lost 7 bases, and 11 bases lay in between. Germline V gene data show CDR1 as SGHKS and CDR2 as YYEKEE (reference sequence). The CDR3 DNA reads TGTGCCAGCAGCTTGGAGGGGCTGCTAAATTCACCCCTCCACTTT. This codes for CASSLEGLLNSPLHF.